This TCR beta chain was sequenced in a study of T-cell reconstitution after alpha-beta-depleted transplantation in children. Trimming stripped 4 bases from V and 0 bases from J, with 16 bases between. Germline-derived CDR1 and CDR2 are MNHEY and SVGEGT. The CDR3 extends over 17 amino acids. Study-level results: Recipient T cells and thymic progenitors that survived were the source of the high TCRbeta diversity seen at day 60 in some patients. Reported findings indicate that, about two months after transplant, alpha-beta T cells came from several hundred expanded clones, which were derived from non-depleted graft cells. T-cell counts and diversity were attributed mostly to newly produced T cells one year after transplant.

This clonotype appeared a few times. The antigen is unknown. Construction of the TCRbeta library involved unique molecular identifiers. TCRdb reprocessed the PCR reads with MiXCR, giving one entry per CDR3 protein. This table holds fewer than 750,000 distinct CDR3 sequences, more than 20% found once. This chain connects TRBV6-2 or TRBV6-3 to TRBJ2-1; D gene unclear. The receptor was derived from a boy less than two years old who had a stem cell transplant for acute myeloid leukemia, so the T cells may come from the graft donor. The material was PBMCs, mostly from graft donor cells, obtained 360 days after TCRalphabeta/CD19-depleted stem cell transplant. The CDR3 coding sequence is TGTGCCAGCAGTTCTACCCCCCCCATGGGCTCCTACAATGAGCAGTTCTTC. It is translated as CASSSTPPMGSYNEQFF.